This entry concerns a single T cell receptor (beta chain). Enrolled through a virtual design, the participants were between 18 and 89 years of age and came from roughly 22 US areas. Cohorts were based on clinical histories the participants reported. In the original processing: It was from reference gene primer amplification that nucleated cell counts were estimated. Libraries were prepared by immunoSEQ multiplex PCR; TCRdb keeps only in-frame clonotypes and omits some of them. Clonal size and the V and J genes are those of that table, whereas D and trimming came from the DNA. The data show 300,000 to 450,000 clones, with more than 75% seen just once and 1.3% held by the top ten. The sample belongs to a study of blood T cell repertoires in COVID-19. Whole-study context: The samples span acute and convalescent COVID-19 from the United States, Italy and Spain.

Sequences were obtained from PBMCs or T cells enriched from blood (not recorded which). The receptor comes from a man aged 30-40 years who had recovered from COVID-19.

Written as DNA, the CDR3 is TGCGCCAGCAGCACTAACAGGGGTGTGAGAAATGGCTACACCTTC. The encoded protein is CASSTNRGVRNGYTF. This chain uses TRBV10-2 with TRBJ1-2; 7 positions agree with TRBD1. There are 15 residues in the CDR3. Trimming removed 6 bases from V and 6 bases from J; junction bases left unmatched: 13. Germline CDR1 reads WSHSY; CDR2 reads SAAADI.